In its sample, the clone carrying this T cell receptor (beta chain) ranks as large. The ends were cut back, 3 bases at V and 1 base at J, with 4 bases in the middle. The germline CDR1 and CDR2 sequences are SQVTM and ANQGSEA. The CDR3 is 12 residues long. TCR libraries were prepared from 15 ng of total RNA with the QIAseq Immune Repertoire TCR panel. Via MiXCR, TCRdb re-called the reads, giving one row per CDR3 protein. Of over 950 distinct CDR3 sequences in the sample, roughly 6% are singletons; the top ten hold roughly 5%. These data come from a study of circulating CD8 cells and anti-PD-1 response in melanoma. The wider study: About 50% of the 13 melanoma patients received first-line anti-PD-1 therapy.

From live CD3+CD8+TCRalphabeta+ cells, four PD-1 and/or TIGIT subsets were sorted. The sequencing used CD8+ T cells from PBMCs, collected at baseline or after one month of anti-PD-1 therapy (not recorded which). The chain joins TRBV29-1 to TRBJ2-1; D unclear. This TCR was sampled from a human donor with melanoma. CDR3 region: CSVEVSYNEQFF. The CDR3 DNA reads TGCAGCGTTGAGGTATCCTACAATGAGCAGTTCTTC.